This T cell receptor (beta chain) was found in a study of identifying expanded T cells in peripheral blood. From germline, CDR1 is SGHAT and CDR2 FQDESV (reference sequence). This CDR3 has 11 amino acids. V gave up 4 bases and J gave up 9 bases, with 8 bases separating them. TCRdb keeps only in-frame clones here, not all; method: immunoSEQ multiplex PCR. The profile covers around 100,000 clones, with about 91% appearing a single time and roughly 13% taken by the ten largest. No infections or other immune events were documented during collection. Sequenced input: blood. This clonotype originated in a person aged 18 to 70 in good health. J is TRBJ2-3 and V is TRBV11-1; a weak D match, TRBD2 (6 bases). The CDR3 DNA is TGTGCCAGCAGCTGGGGAGGAACGCAGTATTTT. Translating it yields CASSWGGTQYF.